Detailed here is one T cell receptor (beta chain). The V end lost 5 bases, the J end lost 0 bases, and 7 bases lay between the germline ends. In germline, CDR1 is KGHSH, CDR2 LQKENI. CDR3 size: 14 residues. From the RT-PCR reads, TCRdb called clonotypes with MiXCR, one entry per CDR3 protein. The sample holds hundreds of thousands of distinct CDR3 sequences; more than 13% are singletons and the top ten take 3.6%. Specimen: memory CD4+ T cells from blood. This clonotype was obtained from a female donor in good health, serving as a healthy control. V gene TRBV18 combines with J gene TRBJ2-2; no reliable D call. CDR3 in DNA: TGTGCCAGCTCATCCCTAGCGAACACCGGGGAGCTGTTTTTT. This codes for CASSSLANTGELFF.